This T cell receptor (beta chain) was sequenced in a study of cytomegalovirus exposure and HLA in healthy donors. General observations from the study: The listing of 150 to 200 TCR beta chains classed them as cytomegalovirus-associated. Within a later analysis, the majority of CMV-associated TCR beta chains appeared HLA-restricted.

The PCR made use of 60 Vbeta and 13 Jbeta primers. Some clones are missing from TCRdb's copy, which holds only in-frame ones; the method was immunoSEQ multiplex PCR. The table has 120,000 or so clones, approximately 17% seen once. For this clone: Its matching antigen is unknown.

Germline values: CDR1 GTSNPN, CDR2 SVGIG (reference sequence). The CDR3 sequence is 13 residues long. V shed 5 bases and J shed 7 bases, with 14 bases lying between them. The sequence was obtained from a female donor in good health and CMV-seropositive. Sequenced: PBMCs. This sequence joins TRBV30 and TRBJ1-4, with D maybe TRBD1 (5 bases). CDR3 nucleotide sequence: TGTGCCTGGGGACGGGGGGTCGTTGAAAAACTGTTTTTT. Amino acids: CAWGRGVVEKLFF.